The 29 T cell receptor beta chains below come from one sample, sequenced in a study of T-cell memory formation after mild COVID-19. TCRdb re-analysed the 5' RACE reads in MiXCR, keeping a single row per CDR3 protein. Of around 53,000 distinct CDR3 sequences listed, about 12% are singletons. Specimen: PBMCs or a T cell subset sorted from them (not recorded which). Receptors were obtained from a man between 18 and 35 years old who had mild COVID-19 (a few samples of this study predate the infection). Cell type and time point are not known.

This clonotype was counted a few times. V gene TRBV7-9 combines with J gene TRBJ1-1, with D unclear. The CDR3 runs 16 residues. The V end lost 5 bases, the J end lost 1 base, and 17 bases lay between the germline ends. Germline V gives CDR1 SEHNR, CDR2 FQNEAQ (reference sequence). The CDR3: CASSRSSGVWNTEAFF. The CDR3, as DNA: TGTGCCAGCAGCCGTTCGTCCGGGGTTTGGAACACTGAAGCTTTCTTT. Complete variable domain (other parts from reference TRBV7-9 and TRBJ1-1): DTGVSQNPRHKITKRGQNVTFRCDPISEHNRLYWYRQTLGQGPEFLTYFQNEAQLEKSRLLSDRFSAERPKGSFSTLEIQRTEQGDSAMYLCASSRSSGVWNTEAFFGQGTRLTVV.

In its sample, this clonotype was seen many times. The rearrangement joins TRBV9 to TRBJ2-3, with TRBD2 identical over 12 bases. V gave up 0 bases and J gave up 4 bases; unmatched junction bases: 3. Germline V lookup: CDR1 SGDLS, CDR2 YYNGEE. CDR3 size: 16 residues. CDR3 loop: CASSVDPSGGADTQYF. The CDR3 bases are TGTGCCAGCAGCGTAGACCCTAGCGGGGGGGCAGATACGCAGTATTTT.

Sample share makes this clonotype medium-sized (0.01 to 0.1%). The gene calls are TRBV10-3 and TRBJ2-6, with D perhaps TRBD1 (5 bases). The CDR3 is made up of 14 amino acids. CDR1 and CDR2 (germline): ENHRY, SYGVKD. With 2 bases removed from V and 12 bases from J, the gap between germline ends came to 14 bases. CDR3 amino acids: CAISEPRAGFVLTF. The DNA for the CDR3 is TGTGCCATCAGTGAGCCTAGGGCAGGGTTCGTCCTGACTTTC.

The CDR3 here is CASSAGLAGPWKFF. In DNA, the CDR3 is TGTGCCAGCAGCGCGGGACTAGCGGGGCCCTGGAAGTTCTTC. The rearrangement joins TRBV12-3 or TRBV12-4 to TRBJ2-1; TRBD2 matches 13 bases. This CDR3 contains 14 residues. V shed 6 bases and J 14 bases; nucleotides not matched to a gene: 10.

This clonotype was counted between two and nine times. The chain carries TRBV7-2 and TRBJ1-4, with no clear D. Germline-derived CDR1 and CDR2 are SGHTA and FQGNSA. This CDR3 contains 13 residues. V was pared by 0 bases and J by 11 bases, with 10 bases between. CDR3 loop: CASSLAPPGKLFF. CDR3 bases: TGTGCCAGCAGCTTAGCCCCACCGGGTAAACTGTTTTTT.

This clonotype was picked up a small number of times. The rearrangement uses TRBV5-4 and TRBJ2-5; D remains ambiguous. The V and J ends lost 0 bases and 4 bases respectively, with 10 bases between them. The CDR3 totals 14 residues. Germline CDR1 SGHNT, CDR2 YYREEE (reference sequence). In DNA, the CDR3 is TGTGCCAGCAGCTTGGAGGTTTTCGGAGAGACCCAGTACTTC. This encodes CASSLEVFGETQYF.

In its sample, this clonotype was seen a few times. V usage is TRBV12-3 or TRBV12-4 and J usage is TRBJ2-7; 9 nucleotides align to TRBD2. J gave up 3 bases and V 1 base, and 4 bases lay outside the gene matches. This CDR3 spans 15 amino acids. CDR3 amino acids: CASSLGAGGRYEQYF. As DNA, the CDR3 is TGTGCCAGCAGTTTAGGAGCGGGGGGCCGCTACGAGCAGTACTTC.

This clonotype was counted at least ten times. V is TRBV7-6 and J is TRBJ2-5; 8 bases are shared with TRBD2. This CDR3 comprises 15 residues. The junction had 8 bases not matched to a gene; V was cut back by 6 bases and J by 2 bases. The germline gives CDR1 SGHVS, CDR2 FNYEAQ. CDR3 residues: CASRWDSGGQETQYF. CDR3 nucleotides: TGTGCCAGCAGATGGGATTCGGGGGGGCAAGAGACCCAGTACTTC.

The table lists this clonotype with many counts. V gene TRBV5-1 combines with J gene TRBJ2-1; 9 bases are a match to TRBD2. This CDR3 spans 15 amino acids. Germline V gene sequence: CDR1 SGHRS, CDR2 YFSETQ. V lost 0 bases, J lost 5 bases, and 3 bases stayed unmatched. The CDR3 sequence: CASSLASSGDNEQFF. DNA for the CDR3: TGCGCCAGCAGCTTGGCTTCTAGCGGGGACAATGAGCAGTTCTTC. The full variable domain, with the rest looked up from reference TRBV5-1 and TRBJ2-1, is KAGVTQTPRYLIKTRGQQVTLSCSPISGHRSVSWYQQTPGQGLQFLFEYFSETQRNKGNFPGRFSGRQFSNSRSEMNVSTLELGDSALYLCASSLASSGDNEQFFGPGTRLTVL.

This sequence joins TRBV18 and TRBJ1-1; no clear D. Germline V gene sequence: CDR1 KGHSH, CDR2 LQKENI. Deletions cut 3 bases from V and 1 base from J, with 9 bases between. The CDR3 consists of 14 residues. CDR3 nucleotide sequence: TGTGCCAGCTCACCTGAACAGACGAACACTGAAGCTTTCTTT. This sequence encodes CASSPEQTNTEAFF.

The V and J genes are TRBV7-2 and TRBJ2-3; 8 nucleotides match TRBD2. The CDR3 runs to 14 residues. Germline values: CDR1 SGHTA, CDR2 FQGNSA. V shed 2 bases and J 3 bases; nucleotides not matched to a gene: 1. CDR3 loop: CASSLSSGTDTQYF. As DNA, the CDR3 is TGTGCCAGCAGCTTATCTAGCGGGACAGATACGCAGTATTTT.

J is TRBJ1-2 and V is TRBV6-2 or TRBV6-3; 7 positions agree with TRBD1. V was pared by 0 bases and J by 7 bases, with 11 bases of the junction left unmatched. CDR1 MNHEY and CDR2 SVGEGT come from the germline V gene. This CDR3 comprises 16 residues. The CDR3 here is CASSYSPIDRVSGYTF. The CDR3 DNA sequence: TGTGCCAGCAGTTACTCCCCCATCGACAGGGTTTCTGGCTACACCTTC.

The chain recombines TRBV20-1 with TRBJ1-5; D ambiguous. This CDR3 has 12 amino acids. Germline V gene sequence: CDR1 DFQATT, CDR2 SNEGSKA (reference sequence). The ends were cut back, 5 bases at V and 3 bases at J, with 8 bases in the middle. The CDR3 loop reads CSAPVPNQPQHF. The DNA for the CDR3 is TGCAGTGCTCCCGTCCCCAATCAGCCCCAGCATTTT.

This clonotype was counted a few times. This CDR3 reads CASSRDRGLGYTF. CDR3 nucleotide sequence: TGTGCCAGCTCCCGGGACAGGGGGCTTGGCTACACCTTC. The chain employs TRBV18 and TRBJ1-2, with 12 bases that match TRBD1. The CDR3 sequence is 13 residues long. V lost 6 bases and J lost 7; bases outside the gene matches: 3. Germline V gives CDR1 KGHSH, CDR2 LQKENI.

The chain employs TRBV5-4 and TRBJ2-7; TRBD1 might be the D (6 bases). The V gene's germline CDR1 is SGHNT and CDR2 YYREEE (reference sequence). Trimming stripped 4 bases from V and 7 bases from J, with 15 bases between. The CDR3 runs to 13 residues. The CDR3: CASSQFSGTEQYV. Here the CDR3 DNA reads TGTGCCAGCAGCCAGTTCTCCGGGACAGAGCAGTACGTC.

This clonotype was seen ten or more times. The CDR3 spells CSAPTWGGELFF. CDR3 DNA: TGCAGTGCTCCTACTTGGGGCGGGGAGCTGTTTTTT. This chain joins TRBV20-1 and TRBJ2-2; D remains ambiguous. Germline V CDR1 and CDR2: DFQATT, SNEGSKA (reference sequence). The CDR3 contains 12 residues. The V gene lost 5 bases and the J gene lost 7 bases, with 11 bases spanning the gap.

This clonotype was detected many times. CDR3 loop: CASSAPRGPTPGSYNEQFF. CDR3 nucleotides: TGTGCCAGCAGTGCTCCCAGGGGCCCTACCCCAGGCTCCTACAATGAGCAGTTCTTC. The genes are TRBV25-1 and TRBJ2-1; possibly TRBD1 for D (6 bases). Trimming removed 4 bases at V and 0 bases at J, with 22 bases between. CDR1 is MGHDK, CDR2 SYGVNS, per germline. CDR3 length: 19 amino acids.

The table lists this clonotype with a few counts. The chain links TRBV28 to TRBJ2-1; 8 bases are shared with TRBD1. This CDR3 has 15 residues. CDR1 is MDHEN and CDR2 is SYDVKM in the germline V gene. V was pared by 8 bases and J by 5 bases, with 11 bases of the junction left unmatched. CDR3 sequence (DNA): TGTGCCAGCCTTTCAGGGGGCGTGGGAAACAATGAGCAGTTCTTC. Amino acid sequence: CASLSGGVGNNEQFF.

The chain combines TRBV23-1 with TRBJ2-3, with 8 positions matching TRBD1. TRBV23-1 is known as an ORF, though its function is uncertain. V gave up 0 bases and J gave up 5 bases; unmatched junction bases: 10. This CDR3 comprises 17 residues. Here the CDR3 reads CASSQSRQGARKDTQYF. In DNA, the CDR3 is TGCGCCAGCAGTCAATCTCGGCAGGGGGCGCGTAAAGATACGCAGTATTTT.

The sample holds many counts of this clonotype. The J gene is TRBJ2-1, the V gene TRBV20-1; TRBD2 might be the D (6 bases). CDR3 length: 16 residues. Trimming cost V 5 bases and J 3 bases, with 20 bases left between them. The germline V gene encodes CDR1 DFQATT and CDR2 SNEGSKA (reference sequence). CDR3 bases: TGCAGTGCTCCCATGGGGCGGGGAGGCATCTACAATGAGCAGTTCTTC. It translates to CSAPMGRGGIYNEQFF.

This clonotype was seen a few times. J is TRBJ2-1 and V is TRBV9; 9 bases are shared with TRBD1. Looked up from germline, CDR1 is SGDLS and CDR2 is YYNGEE. There are 15 residues in the CDR3. The V gene end was trimmed by 2 bases and the J gene end by 6 bases; junction bases not matched to a gene: 6. In DNA form, the CDR3 reads TGTGCCAGCAGCGTTGGGACAGGGAGTTTCAATGAGCAGTTCTTC. Protein product: CASSVGTGSFNEQFF.

There are many counts of this clonotype. This sequence joins TRBV27 and TRBJ2-7; D remains unclear. Per germline, CDR1 MNHEY and CDR2 SMNVEV (reference sequence). The CDR3 covers 14 residues. Trimming pared 3 bases from V and 3 bases from J, leaving 12 bases between. The CDR3 sequence is CASSFSGTFYEQYF. The CDR3 DNA reads TGTGCCAGCAGTTTTTCGGGTACTTTCTACGAGCAGTACTTC.

This clonotype came up many times. The chain couples TRBV4-1 to TRBJ2-5, with 8 bases aligning to TRBD1. Germline V lookup: CDR1 MGHRA, CDR2 YSYEKL. CDR3 size: 16 residues. Trimming at V came to 6 bases and at J to 2 bases, leaving 11 bases not matched to a gene. CDR3 coding DNA: TGCGCCAGCAGGCTAAATACAGGGACAGGACAAGAGACCCAGTACTTC. Residues: CASRLNTGTGQETQYF.

The gene calls are TRBV19 and TRBJ2-2, with D possibly TRBD1 on 6 matching bases. V was pared by 10 bases and J by 4 bases, with 13 bases between. This CDR3 has 13 residues. Germline CDR1 reads LNHDA; CDR2 reads SQIVND (reference sequence). The CDR3 region has the DNA TGTGCCACCCTGCCGACAGGCACCGGGGAGCTGTTTTTT. This encodes CATLPTGTGELFF.

This clonotype was seen only a few times. J is TRBJ2-5 and V is TRBV5-6, with D possibly being TRBD2 (6 bases). Germline V gene lookup returns CDR1 SGHDT and CDR2 YYEEEE. There are 17 residues in the CDR3. Trimming removed 3 bases at V and 2 bases at J, with 20 bases between. CDR3 nucleotide sequence: TGTGCCAGCAGCTCCCTCCGGGACTTTTGGGGACAAGAGACCCAGTACTTC. Encoded protein: CASSSLRDFWGQETQYF.

This clonotype qualifies as medium-sized. The junction differs from germline at one of its ends, possibly a read error. The chain links TRBV5-1 to TRBJ2-3; unclear D gene. Germline values: CDR1 SGHRS, CDR2 YFSETQ. The CDR3 length is 12 residues. The chain's CDR3 is CASSLATDTQYF. The CDR3 nucleotides read TGTGCCAGCAGCTTGGCGACAGATACGCAGTATTTT.

This clonotype has at least ten counts. The chain has TRBV28 and TRBJ1-4; no firm D call. The CDR3 is made up of 12 amino acids. Germline lookup yields CDR1 MDHEN and CDR2 SYDVKM. The V and J ends lost 4 bases and 11 bases respectively, with 11 bases between them. The CDR3 here is CASSSSHRKLFF. CDR3 nucleotide sequence: TGTGCCAGCAGTTCGTCACATCGGAAACTGTTTTTT.

This clonotype showed up just a few times. V is TRBV6-1 and J is TRBJ2-7; D remains ambiguous. Trimming removed 4 bases at V and 0 bases at J, with 13 bases between. This CDR3 spans 15 amino acids. The germline V gene encodes CDR1 MNHNS and CDR2 SASEGT. The CDR3 sequence: CASSVRSVTSYEQYV. For the CDR3, the DNA is TGTGCCAGCAGTGTCAGGTCCGTCACCTCCTACGAGCAGTACGTC.

Concerning this clonotype itself: A junction boundary mismatches the germline segment, possibly from a read error. The rearrangement links TRBV12-3 or TRBV12-4 to TRBJ2-7, with 8 bases identical to TRBD1. The CDR3 covers 12 residues. This CDR3 is CASSFNRDRLHF. DNA for the CDR3: TGTGCCAGCAGTTTTAATCGGGACAGGTTGCACTTC.